The clone carrying this T cell receptor beta chain was recorded many times. This sample is part of a study of CD8+CD57+ T cells in acquired aplastic anemia. This CDR3 region has 17 residues. The trim removed 6 bases at V and 3 bases at J, leaving 12 bases unmatched. Germline-derived CDR1 and CDR2 are LNHDA and SQIVND (reference sequence). All sequencing subjects had displayed CD8+CD57+ cell expansion on flow cytometry. Profiling that covered TCR beta VDJ and CDR3 relied on genomic DNA as its template. In TCRdb, the reads were re-called with MiXCR into one record per CDR3 protein. Of hundreds of thousands of distinct CDR3 sequences in the sample, 82% were seen once.

This receptor was identified in a human donor with aplastic anemia. The chain combines TRBV19 with TRBJ2-5; TRBD2 matches at 11 bases. The specimen sequenced was sorted CD4+, CD8+, or CD8+CD57+ T cells (not recorded which) from PBMCs. The CDR3 protein is CASSNRPSTSGEETQYF. Written as DNA, the CDR3 is TGTGCCAGTAGCAATCGCCCCTCGACTAGCGGGGAAGAGACCCAGTACTTC. Full variable domain (rest looked up from reference TRBV19 and TRBJ2-5): DGGITQSPKYLFRKEGQNVTLSCEQNLNHDAMYWYRQDPGQGLRLIYYSQIVNDFQKGDIAEGYSVSREKKESFPLTVTSAQKNPTAFYLCASSNRPSTSGEETQYFGPGTRLLVL.